This note documents a single T cell receptor beta chain sequence. This entry is derived from a study of blood T cell repertoires in COVID-19. As for the study in general: The samples span acute and convalescent COVID-19 from the United States, Italy and Spain. T cells, B-cell-depleted T cells, or PBMCs supplied cDNA or gDNA.

J lost 4 bases, V lost 4 bases, and 16 bases had no gene match. Germline V gene sequence: CDR1 SGHDT, CDR2 YYEEEE. The CDR3 sequence is 18 residues long. In the authors' workflow: Reference gene primer amplification gave estimated nucleated cell counts. Method: immunoSEQ multiplex PCR; TCRdb's copy keeps in-frame clones and lacks some. From that table come the V and J calls and clone size; the DNA was used to work out D and trimming. The data show about 26,000 clones, 85% to 90% seen once. The rearrangement links TRBV5-6 to TRBJ2-3, with TRBD1 matching 9 bases. The sample comprised peripheral blood. The TCR was taken from a man between 65 and 85 years old with acute or convalescent COVID-19. In nucleotides, the CDR3 is TGTGCCAGCAGCACTACCGGGACAGGGTATCTTATTTCAGATACGCAGTATTTT. This codes for CASSTTGTGYLISDTQYF. Based on the CDR3 plus reference TRBV5-6 and TRBJ2-3, the full variable domain is DAGVTQSPTHLIKTRGQQVTLRCSPKSGHDTVSWYQQALGQGPQFIFQYYEEEERQRGNFPDRFSGHQFPNYSSELNVNALLLGDSALYLCASSTTGTGYLISDTQYFGPGTRLTVL.